One sample yielded the 17 T cell receptor beta chains listed below, sequenced in a study of cytomegalovirus exposure and HLA in healthy donors. PCR primers comprised 60 Vbeta and 13 Jbeta primers. Sequencing used immunoSEQ multiplex PCR; TCRdb keeps in-frame clones, though not all of them. Among 90,000 to 130,000 clones listed, about 60% were seen once. Sequencing was carried out using PBMCs. Receptors originate from a woman aged 25 to 45 in good health and CMV-seronegative.

This chain uses TRBV11-2 with TRBJ2-7, with D possibly matching TRBD1 (5 bases). Trimming shortened V by 0 bases and J by 1 base, and 7 bases separated the two germline ends. The CDR3 runs to 14 residues. From germline, CDR1 is SGHAT and CDR2 FQNNGV. The CDR3 loop is CASSLERQSYEQYF. CDR3 coding DNA: TGTGCCAGCAGCTTAGAGAGACAGTCCTACGAGCAGTACTTC.

This clone has only a few counts. The CDR3 sequence is CASSLGGLRTDTQYF. CDR3 nucleotide sequence: TGTGCCAGCAGCTTAGGTGGCTTACGCACAGATACGCAGTATTTT. The chain couples TRBV7-8 to TRBJ2-3; D call uncertain. The germline gives CDR1 SGHVS, CDR2 FQNEAQ. Trimming shortened V by 1 base and J by 1 base, and 9 bases separated the two germline ends. The CDR3 runs 15 residues.

This clone was observed once. This chain links TRBV5-1 with TRBJ2-1, with 11 nucleotides matching TRBD1. With V trimmed by 2 bases and J by 10 bases, 8 bases remained unmatched. Germline CDR1 SGHRS, CDR2 YFSETQ. This CDR3 is built from 15 residues. CDR3 residues: CASSFFGQGAREQFF. CDR3 sequence (DNA): TGCGCCAGCAGCTTTTTCGGACAGGGGGCGAGAGAGCAGTTCTTC.

This sequence joins TRBV2 and TRBJ2-3, with 9 bases aligning to TRBD2. There are 20 residues in the CDR3. Germline CDR1 is SNHLY and CDR2 is FYNNEI. After removal of 0 bases from V and 0 bases from J, the junction contained 13 bases not matched to a gene. CDR3 DNA sequence: TGTGCCAGCAGTGAAGCAAGCGGGAGGCCCCAAGCCTCTAGCACAGATACGCAGTATTTT. Translating it yields CASSEASGRPQASSTDTQYF.

CDR3 DNA: TGTGCCAGCAGCTTAGATGTGGGCGGGTTTGACGAGCAGTACTTC. This translates into CASSLDVGGFDEQYF. The V gene is TRBV7-8, the J gene TRBJ2-7; possible D gene TRBD2, 5 bases. V was clipped by 1 base and J by 5 bases, with 15 bases between them. This CDR3 comprises 15 residues. CDR1 and CDR2 from the germline V gene are SGHVS and FQNEAQ.

This clone has only a few counts. The chain recombines TRBV5-1 with TRBJ2-1, with TRBD2 identical over 8 bases. This CDR3 comprises 17 residues. With 6 bases clipped from V and 3 bases from J, the junction kept 14 bases outside the gene matches. Germline lookup yields CDR1 SGHRS and CDR2 YFSETQ. CDR3 residues: CASTISGSPEFYNEQFF. CDR3 in DNA: TGCGCCAGCACCATCAGCGGGAGTCCGGAGTTCTACAATGAGCAGTTCTTC.

The rearrangement uses TRBV5-1 and TRBJ2-5; tentatively, D is TRBD2 (6 bases). CDR1 is SGHRS, CDR2 YFSETQ, per germline. The CDR3 length is 15 residues. V dropped 6 bases and J dropped 2 bases, with 17 bases sitting between them. The CDR3 is CASKVYGSGQETQYF. The CDR3 DNA reads TGCGCCAGCAAAGTTTACGGGAGTGGGCAAGAGACCCAGTACTTC.

The chain couples TRBV7-9 to TRBJ1-1; 8 bases line up with TRBD1. This CDR3 region has 14 residues. CDR1 and CDR2 from the germline V gene are SEHNR and FQNEAQ (reference sequence). The junction had 4 bases not matched to a gene; V was cut back by 5 bases and J by 2 bases. Written as DNA, the CDR3 is TGTGCCAGCAGCAGGGACAGGAGAAACACTGAAGCTTTCTTT. The encoded protein is CASSRDRRNTEAFF.

The gene calls are TRBV28 and TRBJ1-2, with 8 bases fitting TRBD1. Looked up from germline, CDR1 is MDHEN and CDR2 is SYDVKM. The V segment lost 1 base and the J segment 7 bases; nucleotides outside the gene matches: 11. The CDR3 spans 16 residues. CDR3 nucleotide sequence: TGTGCCAGCAGTTTATCAGGGGGCGCTTTATTTTCTGGCTACACCTTC. This encodes CASSLSGGALFSGYTF.

The chain joins TRBV28 to TRBJ1-1; TRBD1 is a possible D gene (5 bases). The CDR3 totals 11 residues. Trimming shortened V by 7 bases and J by 11 bases, and 14 bases separated the two germline ends. Germline V gives CDR1 MDHEN, CDR2 SYDVKM. CDR3 in DNA: TGTGCCAGCATCAGCAACAGGTGGGCTTTCTTT. Translating gives CASISNRWAFF.

The chain links TRBV5-1 to TRBJ1-4; unclear D gene. The germline V and J ends were trimmed by 2 bases and 4 bases, with 12 bases remaining between them. Germline loops: CDR1 SGHRS, CDR2 YFSETQ. The CDR3 is made up of 15 amino acids. The CDR3 protein is CASSFGQYVNEKLFF. DNA for the CDR3: TGCGCCAGCAGCTTTGGCCAGTACGTTAATGAAAAACTGTTTTTT.

This clone was counted between two and nine times. The rearrangement joins TRBV5-1 to TRBJ2-3, with TRBD1 as a possible D gene (6 bases). CDR3 length: 18 amino acids. Trimming shortened V by 0 bases and J by 1 base, and 18 bases separated the two germline ends. CDR1 is SGHRS and CDR2 is YFSETQ in the germline V gene. CDR3 amino acids: CASSLAGTPSEGTDTQYF. CDR3 coding DNA: TGCGCCAGCAGCTTGGCGGGGACACCATCTGAGGGCACAGATACGCAGTATTTT.

The gene calls are TRBV11-3 and TRBJ2-1; TRBD2 is a possible D gene (6 bases). The germline CDR1 and CDR2 sequences are SGHNT and YENEEA. The V end was cut by 5 bases, the J end by 5 bases, with 13 bases between. The CDR3 covers 14 residues. The CDR3 DNA reads as TGTGCCAGCAGCCCGACTAGAAATAACAATGAGCAGTTCTTC. Residues: CASSPTRNNNEQFF. The variable domain in full, with the rest retrieved from reference TRBV11-3 and TRBJ2-1, is EAGVVQSPRYKIIEKKQPVAFWCNPISGHNTLYWYLQNLGQGPELLIRYENEEAVDDSQLPKDRFSAERLKGVDSTLKIQPAELGDSAVYLCASSPTRNNNEQFFGPGTRLTVL.

The chain is built from TRBV5-1 and TRBJ2-3; TRBD2 agrees at 9 bases. In germline, CDR1 is SGHRS, CDR2 YFSETQ. The V segment lost 2 bases and the J segment 5 bases; nucleotides outside the gene matches: 6. The CDR3 covers 15 residues. Here the CDR3 reads CASSFLAGVIDTQYF. The CDR3 DNA reads as TGCGCCAGCAGCTTCTTAGCGGGAGTTATAGATACGCAGTATTTT.

This clone was recorded once. The V call is TRBV29-1, the J call TRBJ2-4; a weak D match, TRBD2 (6 bases). Germline V CDR1 and CDR2: SQVTM, ANQGSEA. With 5 bases removed from V and 8 bases from J, the gap between germline ends came to 13 bases. The CDR3 totals 12 residues. CDR3 residues: CSVTRGEDIQYF. CDR3 nucleotides: TGCAGCGTTACCCGCGGGGAGGACATTCAGTACTTC.

The genes are TRBV4-3 and TRBJ2-1, with 9 bases identical to TRBD2. The CDR3 has 18 residues. The ends lost 2 bases at V and 0 bases at J; junction bases unmatched: 8. Germline CDR1 is LGHNA and CDR2 is YSLEER. The CDR3 DNA sequence: TGCGCCAGCAGCCAATCTAGCGGGGTTACAAGCTCCTACAATGAGCAGTTCTTC. This encodes CASSQSSGVTSSYNEQFF.

V and J are TRBV18 and TRBJ1-1; D possibly corresponds to TRBD1 (5 bases). The germline V and J ends were trimmed by 3 bases and 0 bases, with 8 bases remaining between them. The germline V gene has CDR1 KGHSH and CDR2 LQKENI. There are 14 residues in the CDR3. CDR3 coding DNA: TGTGCCAGCTCACCTGCCAGGGTGAACACTGAAGCTTTCTTT. Amino acids: CASSPARVNTEAFF.